A selection of T cell receptor beta chains follows, all from one sample in a study of T cells in Graves' hyperthyroidism and ophthalmopathy. MiXCR was run by TCRdb on the multiplex PCR reads, yielding one entry per CDR3 protein. The sample includes 400,000 to 450,000 distinct CDR3 sequences, roughly 15% of them seen just once. Sequenced input: blood. The receptors here all came from a man aged 18 to 29 with Graves' ophthalmopathy. Both conserved end residues are part of each CDR3. D genes are given only for firm matches. The size entry is marked missing in some rows and otherwise reads once, few, many or a size class.

V gene	J gene	D gene	clone size	CDR3 protein	CDR3 DNA
TRBV6-2/TRBV6-3	TRBJ2-7	.	.	CASRYVRGYEQYF	TGTGCCAGCAGGTACGTCAGGGGCTACGAGCAGTACTTC
TRBV19	TRBJ2-7	.	few	CASSKGSTYEQYF	TGTGCCAGTAGCAAAGGGAGCACCTACGAGCAGTACTTC
TRBV4-1	TRBJ1-2	.	many	CASSQARSGTAIGYTF	TGCGCCAGCAGCCAAGCTAGAAGTGGGACCGCAATAGGCTACACCTTC
TRBV4-2	TRBJ1-6	TRBD1	many	CASSQQQGPQNSPLHF	TGTGCCAGCAGTCAGCAACAGGGGCCCCAAAATTCACCCCTCCACTTT
TRBV5-1	TRBJ1-2	.	many	CASSLDGQNYGYTF	TGCGCCAGCAGCTTGGACGGACAGAACTATGGCTACACCTTC
TRBV20-1	TRBJ2-7	.	.	CSARGSGPGDEQYF	TGCAGTGCTAGGGGTTCCGGGCCAGGGGACGAGCAGTACTTC
TRBV18	TRBJ2-3	TRBD2	once	CASSPGLATTDTQYF	TGTGCCAGCTCGCCGGGACTAGCGACCACAGATACGCAGTATTTT
TRBV3-1	TRBJ2-7	.	.	CASQGGGQQYF	TGTGCCAGTCAGGGGGGGGGCCAGCAGTACTTC
TRBV2	TRBJ2-1	TRBD2	many	CASSEAPIGAGGLGEQFF	TGTGCCAGCAGTGAAGCCCCTATAGGAGCGGGGGGCCTAGGTGAGCAGTTCTTC
TRBV4-1	TRBJ1-4	.	.	CASSQGVDPTNEKLFF	TGCGCCAGCAGCCAAGGAGTGGACCCAACTAATGAAAAACTGTTTTTT
TRBV19	TRBJ1-2	TRBD1	.	CASRSSWTGGLRYGYTF	TGTGCCAGTAGATCATCCTGGACAGGGGGATTGCGCTATGGCTACACCTTC
TRBV6-2/TRBV6-3	TRBJ2-7	TRBD1	many	CASRPGGQGGHEQYF	TGTGCCAGCAGGCCGGGCGGACAGGGAGGACACGAGCAGTACTTC
TRBV14	TRBJ2-1	.	.	CASSLHAGNEQFF	TGTGCCAGCAGCCTCCACGCCGGCAATGAGCAGTTCTTC
TRBV6-2/TRBV6-3	TRBJ2-5	.	many	CASSYQHGQYF	TGTGCCAGCAGTTACCAACACGGGCAGTACTTC
TRBV18	TRBJ2-5	TRBD2	many	CASSPLGEGETQYF	TGTGCCAGCTCACCCCTCGGGGAGGGAGAGACCCAGTACTTC
TRBV29-1	TRBJ2-5	.	few	CSVGRNQETQYF	TGCAGCGTTGGGCGGAACCAAGAGACCCAGTACTTC
TRBV6-1	TRBJ1-2	TRBD1	.	CASSVVIGSGQGANYVYTF	TGTGCCAGCAGTGTAGTTATTGGTTCGGGACAGGGGGCCAACTATGTCTACACCTTC
TRBV29-1	TRBJ2-1	.	.	CSVRRGGYNEQFF	TGCAGCGTTCGGAGGGGGGGCTACAATGAGCAGTTCTTC
TRBV7-3	TRBJ2-3	TRBD2	.	CASSSHGRALDTQYF	TGTGCCAGCAGCTCCCACGGGAGGGCCTTAGATACGCAGTATTTT
TRBV5-8	TRBJ1-6	.	many	CASSLDGDSPLHF	TGTGCCAGCAGCTTGGATGGGGATTCACCCCTCCACTTT